This TCR beta chain derives from a study of vaccination and CD4 T cells after COVID-19. Study-level information: Samples taken post-COVID came a median around 93 days after diagnosis, ranging from 35 to 161.

As for treatment: roughly nine-day PBMC culture with coronavirus spike peptide pools or control peptides (ViraFEST assay). With 8.5 to 10 ug/ml peptide pools and 9.5 to 10 IU/ml IL-2, PBMCs were cultured at about 2 million per well. This clonotype was counted a few times. Its antigen is undetermined. Sequencing of DNA taken from cultured CD4+ T cells relied on the Oncomine TCR Beta short-read assay. TCRdb analysed the PCR reads with MiXCR anew, one entry per CDR3 protein. The table has just under 20,000 distinct CDR3 sequences, 40% to 45% seen once. The CDR3 consists of 14 residues. Trimming stripped 5 bases from V and 0 bases from J, with 10 bases between. Germline-derived CDR1 and CDR2 are SGHTA and FQGNSA.

The chain joins TRBV7-2 to TRBJ1-2; no clear D. This clonotype originated in a human donor who received a COVID-19 vaccine. The sample was CD4+ T cells from blood, cultured in vitro, taken before SARS-CoV-2 vaccination. CDR3 loop: CASSPGVANYGYTF. CDR3 coding DNA: TGTGCCAGCAGCCCGGGAGTAGCTAACTATGGCTACACCTTC. Drawing the rest from reference TRBV7-2 and TRBJ1-2, the complete variable domain is GAGVSQSPSNKVTEKGKDVELRCDPISGHTALYWYRQSLGQGLEFLIYFQGNSAPDKSGLPSDRFSAERTGGSVSTLTIQRTQQEDSAVYLCASSPGVANYGYTFGSGTRLTVV.